The clone carrying this T cell receptor (beta chain) showed up many times. The antigen is not known. The data were taken from a study of T cells after yellow fever vaccination. Findings and caveats of the study: Although most clonotypes did not, a small share appeared in both CD4 and CD8 compartments.

CDR1 and CDR2 from the germline V gene are SEHNR and FQNEAQ (reference sequence). The CDR3 runs to 15 residues. Trimming at V came to 5 bases and at J to 3 bases, leaving 7 bases not matched to a gene. TCRdb re-analysed the 5' RACE reads in MiXCR, keeping a single row per CDR3 protein. The table includes some 100,000 distinct CDR3 sequences, about 7% detected once. This specimen was CD4+ T cells sorted from PBMCs, taken around 45 days after the first yellow fever vaccination. The chain recombines TRBV7-9 with TRBJ2-3, with TRBD2 matching 8 bases. The TCR originated in a man in his late teens or twenties who received the YFV17D yellow fever vaccine. Written as DNA, the CDR3 is TGTGCCAGCAGCCCGGGGGGGCCAAGTACAGATACGCAGTATTTT. This codes for CASSPGGPSTDTQYF.